This TCR beta chain was sequenced for a study of blood T cells in healthy people across ages. Study-wide results and caveats: Unknown donor CMV status possibly confounded expanded clonotype changes. Estimates based on one million T cells were treated as lower bounds. When set beside aged donors, long-lived donors presented more naive CD4+ cells and higher diversity.

The donors, healthy Caucasians from Russia, were aged about 6 to 90. The germline V gene has CDR1 SGDLS and CDR2 YYNGEE. The CDR3 sequence is 15 residues long. Together with a sample-barcoded 5' primer, a J-beta primer mix was included in a second PCR lasting about 7 to 11 cycles. From the 5' RACE reads, TCRdb called clonotypes with MiXCR, one entry per CDR3 protein. The profile covers fewer than 2,000,000 distinct CDR3 sequences, with about 35% appearing a single time and approximately 10% taken by the ten largest. This clonotype has just a few counts. What it binds is not known. One end of the junction is discordant with germline, which a read error may explain.

The TCR sequence derives from a woman in her thirties in good health. What was sequenced was blood. J is TRBJ2-5 and V is TRBV9; TRBD2 is a possible D gene (6 bases). This CDR3 is CTSSPSGRGGETQYF. The CDR3, as DNA: TGTACCAGCAGCCCGAGCGGGCGGGGCGGCGAGACCCAGTACTTC.